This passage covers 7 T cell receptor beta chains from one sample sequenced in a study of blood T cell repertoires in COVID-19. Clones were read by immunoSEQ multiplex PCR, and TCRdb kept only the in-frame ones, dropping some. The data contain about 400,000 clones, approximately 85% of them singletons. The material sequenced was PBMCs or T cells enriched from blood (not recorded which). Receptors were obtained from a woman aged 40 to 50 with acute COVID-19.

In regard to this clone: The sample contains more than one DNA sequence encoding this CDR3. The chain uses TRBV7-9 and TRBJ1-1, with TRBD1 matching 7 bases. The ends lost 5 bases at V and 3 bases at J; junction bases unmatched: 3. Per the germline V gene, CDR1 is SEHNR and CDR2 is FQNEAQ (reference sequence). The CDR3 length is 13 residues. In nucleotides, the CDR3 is TGTGCCAGCAGCCTAGACAGGGACACTGAAGCTTTCTTT. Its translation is CASSLDRDTEAFF.

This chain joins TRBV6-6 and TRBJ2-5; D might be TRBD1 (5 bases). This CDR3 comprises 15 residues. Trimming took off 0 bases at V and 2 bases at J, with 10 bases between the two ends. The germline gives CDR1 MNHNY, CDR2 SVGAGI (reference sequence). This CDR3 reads CASSYSDRPQETQYF. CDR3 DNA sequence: TGTGCCAGCAGTTACTCTGACAGACCTCAAGAGACCCAGTACTTC.

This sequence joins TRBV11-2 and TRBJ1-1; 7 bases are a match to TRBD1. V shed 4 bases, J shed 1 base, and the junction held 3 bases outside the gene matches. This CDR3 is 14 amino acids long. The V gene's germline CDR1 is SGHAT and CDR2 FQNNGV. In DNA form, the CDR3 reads TGTGCCAGCAGCTACGACAGGGCGAACACTGAAGCTTTCTTT. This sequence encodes CASSYDRANTEAFF.

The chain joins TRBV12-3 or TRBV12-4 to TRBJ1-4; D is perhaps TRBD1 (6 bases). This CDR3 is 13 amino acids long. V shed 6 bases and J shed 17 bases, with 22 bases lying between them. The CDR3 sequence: CASSPGAEGGSFF. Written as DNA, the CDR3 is TGTGCCAGCAGCCCCGGCGCCGAGGGGGGGAGTTTTTTT.

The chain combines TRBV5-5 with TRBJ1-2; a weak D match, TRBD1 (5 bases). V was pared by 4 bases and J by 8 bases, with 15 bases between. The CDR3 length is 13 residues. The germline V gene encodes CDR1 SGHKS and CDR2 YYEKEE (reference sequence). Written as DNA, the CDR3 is TGTGCCAGCAGCCCTAGACAGAACGGCGGCTACACCTTC. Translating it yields CASSPRQNGGYTF.

DNA of the CDR3: TGCGCCAGCAGCCAGAGCGCGACAGGGCAAGAGACCCAGTACTTC. This codes for CASSQSATGQETQYF. The rearrangement uses TRBV4-1 and TRBJ2-5; 7 nucleotides match TRBD1. CDR1 MGHRA and CDR2 YSYEKL come from the germline V gene. J was trimmed by 2 bases and V by 3 bases; bases with no gene match: 6. The CDR3 runs 15 residues.

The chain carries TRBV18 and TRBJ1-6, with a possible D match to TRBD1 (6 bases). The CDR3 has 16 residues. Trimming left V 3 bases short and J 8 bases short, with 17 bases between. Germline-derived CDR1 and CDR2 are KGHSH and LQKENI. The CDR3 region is CASSPNGGRTDSPLHF. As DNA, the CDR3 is TGTGCCAGCTCACCCAATGGGGGCCGGACGGATTCACCCCTCCACTTT.